The 4 T cell receptor beta chains reported below all come from one sample, sequenced in a study of control samples from healthy donors and cancer patients. Clones were sequenced by immunoSEQ multiplex PCR, and TCRdb holds only the in-frame ones, with some missing. The table lists some 12,000 clones, roughly 94% of them singletons. The sample taken for sequencing was PBMCs. These receptors were collected from a man aged 65 to 79 with head and neck cancer.

The gene calls are TRBV28 and TRBJ1-5, with a tentative D call TRBD1 (6 bases). Trimming stripped 6 bases from V and 4 bases from J, with 13 bases between. From germline, CDR1 is MDHEN and CDR2 SYDVKM. The CDR3 covers 14 residues. The CDR3 protein is CASSLTGPNQPQHF. In DNA form, the CDR3 reads TGTGCCAGCAGCCTAACAGGGCCTAATCAGCCCCAGCATTTT.

The CDR3 protein is CASSLSRYGYTF. CDR3 DNA sequence: TGTGCCAGCAGCCTGAGCCGCTATGGCTACACCTTC. The rearrangement uses TRBV28 and TRBJ1-2, with D uncertain. The germline V gene has CDR1 MDHEN and CDR2 SYDVKM. The V gene lost 6 bases and the J gene lost 4 bases, with 9 bases spanning the gap. The CDR3 has 12 residues.

The rearrangement uses TRBV5-1 and TRBJ1-3; the D is unclear. This CDR3 spans 14 amino acids. Trimming removed 0 bases from V and 3 bases from J, with 7 bases in between. Looked up from germline, CDR1 is SGHRS and CDR2 is YFSETQ. The CDR3 DNA follows: TGCGCCAGCAGCTTGGCCCTCGGTGGAAACACCATATATTTT. Its translation: CASSLALGGNTIYF.

This chain connects TRBV30 to TRBJ1-3; no reliable D call. The CDR3 consists of 12 residues. Looked up from germline, CDR1 is GTSNPN and CDR2 is SVGIG (reference sequence). V dropped 4 bases and J dropped 4 bases, with 8 bases sitting between them. As DNA, the CDR3 is TGTGCCTGGAAAGCCTTCGGAAACACCATATATTTT. Translating gives CAWKAFGNTIYF. Complete variable domain (other parts from reference TRBV30 and TRBJ1-3): SQTIHQWPATLVQPVGSPLSLECTVEGTSNPNLYWYRQAAGRGLQLLFYSVGIGQISSEVPQNLSASRPQDRQFILSSKKLLLSDSGFYLCAWKAFGNTIYFGEGSWLTVV.